Below, 18 T cell receptor beta chains from the same sample are listed, as sequenced in a study of glioma-infiltrating T cells. TCR alpha and beta CDR3 regions were amplified from RNA using iRepertoire nested multiplex PCR. TCRdb re-called the multiplex PCR reads with MiXCR, one entry per CDR3 protein. The sample has some 100,000 distinct CDR3 sequences, less than 30% seen once; the top ten hold under 45%. The sequenced sample consisted of glioma tissue, nonneoplastic brain tissue, or PBMCs (not recorded which). Receptors were obtained from a human donor with low-grade glioma or glioblastoma, undergoing nonglioma brain surgery, or in good health (not recorded which).

About this clonotype: This may come from a read error, since a much larger clone is one base off. The chain has TRBV7-9 and TRBJ2-1, with D maybe TRBD2 (5 bases). Germline V gene lookup returns CDR1 SEHNR and CDR2 FQNEAQ (reference sequence). The CDR3 totals 17 residues. The CDR3 sequence: CASSHRPGSNSFNEQFF. CDR3 nucleotides: TGTGCCAGCAGTCATCGGCCGGGGAGTAACTCCTTCAATGAGCAGTTCTTC.

This clonotype was counted a single time. The V and J genes are TRBV7-6 and TRBJ2-1; the match to TRBD1 covers 7 bases. J was trimmed by 1 base and V by 5 bases; bases with no gene match: 11. Germline-derived CDR1 and CDR2 are SGHVS and FNYEAQ. The CDR3 is 17 amino acids. This CDR3 is CASSKERGLLSYNEQFF. The CDR3 DNA is TGTGCCAGCAGCAAGGAGAGGGGGCTCTTATCCTACAATGAGCAGTTCTTC.

At least ten counts were recorded for this clonotype. J is TRBJ1-4 and V is TRBV2, with D possibly matching TRBD1 (6 bases). Germline-derived CDR1 and CDR2 are SNHLY and FYNNEI. This CDR3 contains 13 residues. Trimming stripped 3 bases from V and 8 bases from J, with 10 bases between. The CDR3 region is CASSDLRGEKLFF. CDR3 DNA sequence: TGTGCCAGCAGTGACCTCAGGGGAGAAAAACTGTTTTTT.

Turning to this clonotype: Its ends do not fully match the called genes, so a read error is possible. The chain joins TRBV6-1 to TRBJ2-7, with no clear D. Looked up from germline, CDR1 is MNHNS and CDR2 is SASEGT. This CDR3 has 9 amino acids. The CDR3, as DNA: TGTGCCATCAGTCTCGAGCAGTACTTC. Encoded protein: CAISLEQYF.

Concerning this clonotype itself: A read error may explain this, as a much larger clone is one base away. This chain connects TRBV29-1 to TRBJ1-5; D might be TRBD1 (5 bases). Germline loops: CDR1 SQVTM, CDR2 ANQGSEA. This CDR3 comprises 14 residues. CDR3 nucleotides: TGCAGCGTCGCCGGGACGGATAGCAATCGGCCCCAGCATTTT. Amino acid sequence: CSVAGTDSNRPQHF.

This rearrangement joins TRBV4-1 to TRBJ1-1, with D hard to call. Germline lookup yields CDR1 MGHRA and CDR2 YSYEKL. This CDR3 region has 12 residues. V was clipped by 4 bases and J by 7 bases, with 10 bases between them. In DNA form, the CDR3 reads TGCGCCAGCAGCCTGAATGGAGTTGAAGCTTTCTTT. Amino acid sequence: CASSLNGVEAFF.

About this clonotype itself: A much larger clone is a single base away; this may be a read error. V is TRBV28 and J is TRBJ2-7, with D perhaps TRBD2 (5 bases). CDR3 size: 14 residues. CDR1 MDHEN and CDR2 SYDVKM come from the germline V gene. The CDR3: CASSLSTGSYGQYF. Here the CDR3 DNA reads TGTGCCAGCAGTTTATCAACGGGGTCCTACGGGCAGTACTTC.

Note on this clonotype: A much larger clone lies one base from this, so it may be a read error. The CDR3 bases are TGCAGCGTCCGGTGGGGCGAGAACGAGCAGTACTTC. Its translation is CSVRWGENEQYF. The rearrangement joins TRBV29-1 to TRBJ2-7, with a possible D match to TRBD1 (5 bases). CDR1 and CDR2 (germline): SQVTM, ANQGSEA. The CDR3 runs to 12 residues. Trimming took 6 bases from V and 5 from J, leaving 14 bases between them.

By share of the sample, this clonotype is medium-sized. J is TRBJ2-2 and V is TRBV27; D call uncertain. Germline CDR1 and CDR2: MNHEY and SMNVEV (reference sequence). The CDR3 consists of 12 residues. V lost 6 bases to trimming and J lost 4 bases, with 6 bases between them. Here the CDR3 reads CASRYSTGELFF. The CDR3 DNA reads TGTGCCAGCAGATACTCCACCGGGGAGCTGTTTTTT.

As for this clonotype: A much larger clone differs by one base, so this may be a read error. V gene TRBV2 combines with J gene TRBJ1-2; no clear D gene. Germline-derived CDR1 and CDR2 are SNHLY and FYNNEI. CDR3 size: 15 residues. CDR3 loop: CASPYGRVPNYGGAF. DNA of the CDR3: TGTGCCAGCCCATACGGTCGGGTACCGAACTATGGCGGGGCCTTC.

At least ten counts were recorded for this clonotype. The CDR3 nucleotides read TGTGCCAGCAGCTTAGAGCCCGGGAGAGGAAACACCATATATTTT. Translated: CASSLEPGRGNTIYF. The J gene is TRBJ1-3, the V gene TRBV7-2; no definite D call. The ends were cut back, 1 base at V and 4 bases at J, with 11 bases in the middle. From germline, CDR1 is SGHTA and CDR2 FQGNSA. The CDR3 has 15 residues.

The V call is TRBV19, the J call TRBJ2-3, with D perhaps being TRBD1 or TRBD2 (5 bases each). V was cut by 5 bases and J by 5 bases, with 20 bases left in between. Looked up from germline, CDR1 is LNHDA and CDR2 is SQIVND (reference sequence). The CDR3 totals 16 residues. The CDR3 region has the DNA TGTGCCAGTAGTCCGACCTACGGGACCAGAGGAGATACGCAGTATTTT. The encoded protein is CASSPTYGTRGDTQYF.

This clonotype was counted ten times or more. At one of its ends the junction is not consistent with the germline gene, which may arise from a read error. V and J are TRBV20-1 and TRBJ1-6; tentative D call: TRBD1 (6 bases). This CDR3 has 15 amino acids. The germline CDR1 and CDR2 sequences are DFQATT and SNEGSKA (reference sequence). CDR3: CSARGGGGGNSPLHF. As DNA, the CDR3 is TGCAGTGCCAGAGGGGGGGGCGGGGGGAATTCACCCCTCCACTTT.

This clonotype showed up many times. V is TRBV20-1 and J is TRBJ1-1; 7 positions match TRBD1. Per germline, CDR1 DFQATT and CDR2 SNEGSKA (reference sequence). The CDR3 is made up of 18 amino acids. The V and J ends lost 1 base and 2 bases, in that order; junction bases with no gene match: 16. CDR3 sequence (DNA): TGCAGTGCTAGAGGGACAGGCACTAATGTGGAATTTAACACTGAAGCTTTCTTT. Amino acids: CSARGTGTNVEFNTEAFF.

The CDR3 spells CSAGGQGYEQYF. The CDR3 bases are TGCAGCGCCGGGGGACAGGGCTACGAGCAGTACTTC. This chain links TRBV29-1 with TRBJ2-7; 9 bases agree with TRBD1. After removal of 7 bases from V and 3 bases from J, the junction contained 4 bases not matched to a gene. This CDR3 spans 12 amino acids. The germline V gene encodes CDR1 SQVTM and CDR2 ANQGSEA.

This clonotype was picked up many times. The rearrangement joins TRBV20-1 to TRBJ2-1; D may be TRBD2 (6 bases). Per the germline V gene, CDR1 is DFQATT and CDR2 is SNEGSKA (reference sequence). The CDR3 length is 16 residues. V was cut by 2 bases and J by 0 bases, with 14 bases left in between. The CDR3 reads CSARPSSGPSYNEQFF. Written as DNA, the CDR3 is TGCAGTGCTAGACCCTCGAGCGGGCCCTCCTACAATGAGCAGTTCTTC.

This clonotype came up many times. V is TRBV28 and J is TRBJ2-7; 9 nucleotides agree with TRBD2. CDR1 is MDHEN, CDR2 SYDVKM, per germline. The ends lost 8 bases at V and 3 bases at J; junction bases unmatched: 8. This CDR3 comprises 14 residues. CDR3 sequence reads: CASSWIAGVYEQYF. In DNA form, the CDR3 reads TGTGCCAGCTCCTGGATAGCGGGAGTCTACGAGCAGTACTTC.

The gene calls are TRBV29-1 and TRBJ1-1; no clear D gene. Trimming took off 7 bases at V and 0 bases at J, with 12 bases between the two ends. There are 13 residues in the CDR3. Germline assignment: CDR1 SQVTM and CDR2 ANQGSEA. The chain's CDR3 is CSAGRYMNTEAFF. The CDR3 coding sequence is TGCAGCGCCGGACGGTACATGAACACTGAAGCTTTCTTT.